These 23 T cell receptor beta chains share one sample of origin, sequenced in a study of control samples from healthy donors and cancer patients. The method was immunoSEQ multiplex PCR; TCRdb's version includes in-frame clones alone and lacks a portion of them. The table records about 140,000 clones, about 88% of them present only once. Sequenced input: blood. These receptors were obtained from a woman in her twenties or thirties in good health.

J is TRBJ2-1 and V is TRBV10-3; 8 bases map to TRBD2. The V gene end was trimmed by 0 bases and the J gene end by 5 bases; junction bases not matched to a gene: 6. The CDR3 is 16 amino acids. Germline V gene sequence: CDR1 ENHRY, CDR2 SYGVKD. This CDR3 reads CAISESREGQNNEQFF. The CDR3 DNA sequence: TGTGCCATCAGTGAGTCCCGGGAGGGCCAGAACAATGAGCAGTTCTTC.

The rearrangement links TRBV5-1 to TRBJ2-5; TRBD2 matches at 7 bases. J was trimmed by 2 bases and V by 0 bases; bases with no gene match: 10. CDR1 and CDR2 from the germline V gene are SGHRS and YFSETQ. The CDR3 runs to 17 residues. CDR3 sequence (DNA): TGCGCCAGCAGCTTGGAAAGAGGGCCGGGAGGACAAGAGACCCAGTACTTC. It encodes CASSLERGPGGQETQYF.

The V and J genes are TRBV4-2 and TRBJ1-5; the D gene is possibly TRBD1 (6 bases). This CDR3 has 15 residues. Trimming removed 0 bases at V and 6 bases at J, with 12 bases between. Germline loops: CDR1 LGHNA, CDR2 YNFKEQ. CDR3 coding DNA: TGTGCCAGCAGCCAAGAAGTGGGGGCTATTCAGCCCCAGCATTTT. Protein product: CASSQEVGAIQPQHF.

CDR3 sequence reads: CASSAQGRDQPQHF. In nucleotides, the CDR3 is TGTGCCAGCAGTGCACAGGGTCGTGATCAGCCCCAGCATTTT. The V gene is TRBV2, the J gene TRBJ1-5; D is perhaps TRBD1 (6 bases). CDR1 is SNHLY and CDR2 is FYNNEI in the germline V gene. The CDR3 is 14 residues long. Trimming removed 4 bases at V and 5 bases at J, with 12 bases between. The full variable domain, rest sourced from reference TRBV2 and TRBJ1-5, is EPEVTQTPSHQVTQMGQEVILRCVPISNHLYFYWYRQILGQKVEFLVSFYNNEISEKSEIFDDQFSVERPDGSNFTLKIRSTKLEDSAMYFCASSAQGRDQPQHFGDGTRLSIL.

The chain has TRBV6-5 and TRBJ1-4; 9 bases match TRBD1. V shed 5 bases and J 5 bases; nucleotides not matched to a gene: 3. Germline values: CDR1 MNHEY, CDR2 SVGAGI. The CDR3 consists of 14 residues. The CDR3 nucleotides read TGTGCCAGCAGTATAGGACAGGGGAATGAAAAACTGTTTTTT. Its protein product is CASSIGQGNEKLFF.

The chain has TRBV3-1 (or the pseudogene TRBV3-2) and TRBJ1-4; D gene unclear. CDR1 LGHDT and CDR2 YNNKEL come from the germline V gene (reference sequence). This CDR3 contains 17 residues. V gave up 4 bases and J gave up 8 bases, with 23 bases separating them. The DNA for the CDR3 is TGTGCCAGCAGCCGGCAGCGGGATTTGGTGCTGGGAGAAAAACTGTTTTTT. Amino acid sequence: CASSRQRDLVLGEKLFF.

This rearrangement joins TRBV11-1 to TRBJ1-2, with no clear D. Trimming removed 1 base from V and 5 bases from J, with 5 bases in between. The CDR3 is 12 residues long. Germline V gives CDR1 SGHAT, CDR2 FQDESV (reference sequence). This CDR3 reads CASSLGLYGYTF. CDR3 DNA: TGTGCCAGCAGCTTAGGACTATATGGCTACACCTTC. Variable domain in full (rest from reference TRBV11-1 and TRBJ1-2): EAEVAQSPRYKITEKSQAVAFWCDPISGHATLYWYRQILGQGPELLVQFQDESVVDDSQLPKDRFSAERLKGVDSTLKIQPAELGDSAMYLCASSLGLYGYTFGSGTRLTVV.

The chain has TRBV29-1 and TRBJ1-1; no clear D. The CDR3 has 12 amino acids. CDR1 and CDR2 (germline): SQVTM, ANQGSEA. Trimming cost V 7 bases and J 1 base, with 10 bases left between them. CDR3 DNA sequence: TGCAGCGCCACGGACGCGAACACTGAAGCTTTCTTT. This codes for CSATDANTEAFF.

V usage is TRBV6-1 and J usage is TRBJ1-5, with no clear D. The V gene lost 3 bases and the J gene lost 8 bases, with 11 bases spanning the gap. The CDR3 has 13 amino acids. Germline V gene data show CDR1 as MNHNS and CDR2 as SASEGT. The DNA for the CDR3 is TGTGCCAGCAGTGAGCTAGGTCTTAAGCCCCAGCATTTT. Translated: CASSELGLKPQHF.

The V and J genes are TRBV15 and TRBJ2-5, with D possibly TRBD1 on 6 matching bases. V was trimmed by 5 bases and J by 3 bases, leaving 19 bases between them. This CDR3 is 16 amino acids long. Germline values: CDR1 LNHNV, CDR2 YYDKDF (reference sequence). Here the CDR3 DNA reads TGTGCCACCAGCGGATCATCTCTTGGACAGAAAGAGACCCAGTACTTC. This gives the protein CATSGSSLGQKETQYF. The variable domain in full, completed from reference TRBV15 and TRBJ2-5, reads DAMVIQNPRYQVTQFGKPVTLSCSQTLNHNVMYWYQQKSSQAPKLLFHYYDKDFNNEADTPDNFQSRRPNTSFCFLDIRSPGLGDTAMYLCATSGSSLGQKETQYFGPGTRLLVL.

V is TRBV7-2 and J is TRBJ2-7; D may be TRBD1 (6 bases). The CDR3 sequence is 14 residues long. V was clipped by 2 bases and J by 2 bases, with 10 bases between them. Germline V CDR1 and CDR2: SGHTA, FQGNSA. The CDR3 here is CASSLQGSAYEQYF. The CDR3 bases are TGTGCCAGCAGCTTACAGGGGTCGGCCTACGAGCAGTACTTC.

This clone was detected only a few times. The chain is built from TRBV21-1 and TRBJ2-3; TRBD2 was called by the table and not checked on the DNA. TRBV21-1 is a recognized pseudogene. CDR3 length: 12 residues. CDR3 sequence reads: CASSEGLAGPHF. CDR3 bases: TGTGCCAGCAGCGAAGGACTAGCGGGGCCGCATTTT.

The chain links TRBV30 to TRBJ1-2; D ambiguous. The CDR3 totals 14 residues. In germline, CDR1 is GTSNPN, CDR2 SVGIG (reference sequence). The ends were cut back, 1 base at V and 3 bases at J, with 12 bases in the middle. In DNA, the CDR3 is TGTGCCTGGAGTGGAGGGCCGGGAGACTATGGCTACACCTTC. It yields the protein CAWSGGPGDYGYTF.

The chain has TRBV27 and TRBJ2-1, with 8 bases lining up with TRBD2. There are 15 residues in the CDR3. Per germline, CDR1 MNHEY and CDR2 SMNVEV (reference sequence). V dropped 6 bases and J dropped 5; count of bases not matched to a gene: 9. The CDR3 is CASRSLAEFNNEQFF. CDR3 nucleotide sequence: TGTGCCAGCAGGTCACTAGCGGAGTTCAACAATGAGCAGTTCTTC.

CDR3 nucleotide sequence: TGCGCCAGCAGCTCCCTAACCCCAGGGGAGGAAAAACTGTTTTTT. Residues: CASSSLTPGEEKLFF. The chain combines TRBV5-1 with TRBJ1-4; possibly TRBD1 for D (6 bases). CDR1 is SGHRS and CDR2 is YFSETQ in the germline V gene. The CDR3 contains 15 residues. Trimming took 3 bases from V and 8 from J, leaving 17 bases between them.

The CDR3 DNA is TGTGCCACCCGTCGACAGGGCTCCGCTGAAGCTTTCTTT. It codes for CATRRQGSAEAFF. The gene calls are TRBV15 and TRBJ1-1; 7 bases are a match to TRBD1. V shed 8 bases, J shed 6 bases, and the junction held 9 bases outside the gene matches. The germline V gene has CDR1 LNHNV and CDR2 YYDKDF (reference sequence). The CDR3 contains 13 residues. The whole variable domain, remainder taken from reference TRBV15 and TRBJ1-1, is DAMVIQNPRYQVTQFGKPVTLSCSQTLNHNVMYWYQQKSSQAPKLLFHYYDKDFNNEADTPDNFQSRRPNTSFCFLDIRSPGLGDTAMYLCATRRQGSAEAFFGQGTRLTVV.

This clone occurred once. The chain carries TRBV5-1 and TRBJ2-3; D possibly corresponds to TRBD1 (6 bases). CDR3 length equals 15 residues. V lost 4 bases, J lost 2 bases, and 14 bases lay in between. Germline CDR1 is SGHRS and CDR2 is YFSETQ. CDR3 sequence: CASSQVAGDTDTQYF. The CDR3 DNA follows: TGCGCCAGCAGCCAGGTGGCAGGGGACACAGATACGCAGTATTTT.

As DNA, the CDR3 is TGCGCCAGCAGTCGCCAAAGGATTGGGGGAGATACGCAGTATTTT. This codes for CASSRQRIGGDTQYF. The genes are TRBV10-1 and TRBJ2-3; the D gene could be TRBD1 or TRBD2 (5 bases each). The CDR3 spans 15 residues. V lost 5 bases to trimming and J lost 5 bases, with 17 bases between them. The germline CDR1 and CDR2 sequences are WNHNN and SYGVQD (reference sequence).

This rearrangement joins TRBV10-3 to TRBJ1-3; D not resolved. V was cut by 0 bases and J by 0 bases, with 6 bases left in between. The CDR3 loop spans 15 amino acids. Germline V gives CDR1 ENHRY, CDR2 SYGVKD. This CDR3 reads CAISESPDSGNTIYF. CDR3 in DNA: TGTGCCATCAGTGAGTCTCCAGACTCTGGAAACACCATATATTTT.

The chain employs TRBV5-1 and TRBJ2-3, with 7 bases lining up with TRBD2. Germline CDR1 reads SGHRS; CDR2 reads YFSETQ. This CDR3 spans 15 amino acids. V was clipped by 6 bases and J by 0 bases; unmatched bases: 7. CDR3 region: CASNLAGLSTDTQYF. The CDR3 region has the DNA TGCGCCAGCAACTTAGCGGGCCTTAGCACAGATACGCAGTATTTT. Based on the CDR3 plus reference TRBV5-1 and TRBJ2-3, the full variable domain is KAGVTQTPRYLIKTRGQQVTLSCSPISGHRSVSWYQQTPGQGLQFLFEYFSETQRNKGNFPGRFSGRQFSNSRSEMNVSTLELGDSALYLCASNLAGLSTDTQYFGPGTRLTVL.

This clone was picked up one time. The chain employs TRBV19 and TRBJ1-2; 11 bases line up with TRBD1. After removal of 9 bases from V and 2 bases from J, the junction contained 11 bases not matched to a gene. The CDR3 has 16 residues. CDR1 is LNHDA, CDR2 SQIVND, per germline (reference sequence). CDR3 DNA sequence: TGTGCCAGCCGGGGGGACAGGGGGATAGGGAACTATGGCTACACCTTC. Translated: CASRGDRGIGNYGYTF.

As regards this clone: The junction departs from germline at one end; a sequencing error may be responsible. The V and J genes are TRBV14 and TRBJ2-1; no clear D. This CDR3 is 12 amino acids long. Germline CDR1 reads SGHDN; CDR2 reads FVKESK. The DNA of the CDR3 is TGTGCCAGCAGCCAGGTTCCTTCTGAGGAGTTCTTC. Translation gives CASSQVPSEEFF.

V usage is TRBV7-3 and J usage is TRBJ1-1, with D hard to call. Looked up from germline, CDR1 is SGHTA and CDR2 is FQGTGA. The CDR3 runs to 13 residues. V was clipped by 5 bases and J by 8 bases, with 15 bases between them. The CDR3 region is CASSVGGAGEAFF. DNA of the CDR3: TGTGCCAGCAGCGTAGGTGGTGCGGGAGAAGCTTTCTTT.